The 4 T cell receptor beta chains listed next were all sequenced from one sample in a study of blood T cell repertoires in COVID-19. Assay used: immunoSEQ multiplex PCR; TCRdb lists only in-frame clones, some missing. The sample gives some 250,000 clones, approximately 85% of which show up once; under 15% is in the top ten. Input material: peripheral blood. All receptors come from a woman aged 60-75 years with active or convalescent COVID-19.

This chain links TRBV4-3 with TRBJ1-2; D gene uncertain. The CDR3 has 17 amino acids. Germline values: CDR1 LGHNA, CDR2 YSLEER. The V gene lost 3 bases and the J gene lost 3 bases, with 20 bases spanning the gap. This chain's CDR3 is CASSQGYDAPTYYGYTF. CDR3 nucleotides: TGCGCCAGCAGCCAGGGCTACGATGCGCCGACCTACTATGGCTACACCTTC.

The chain has TRBV5-1 and TRBJ1-1, with 12 bases aligning to TRBD1. V lost 4 bases, J lost 5 bases, and 9 bases stayed unmatched. The CDR3 consists of 16 residues. CDR1 is SGHRS and CDR2 is YFSETQ in the germline V gene. The CDR3 DNA follows: TGCGCCAGCAGCCCAGGGACAGGGGGCAGTGGGACTGAAGCTTTCTTT. It codes for CASSPGTGGSGTEAFF.

This clone is a singleton in its sample. This chain joins TRBV18 and TRBJ1-2; 10 bases align to TRBD1. The V gene end was trimmed by 0 bases and the J gene end by 8 bases; junction bases not matched to a gene: 9. This CDR3 has 16 amino acids. CDR1 and CDR2 (germline): KGHSH, LQKENI. DNA of the CDR3: TGTGCCAGCTCACCACCGGGACAGGGGTTGATAGGCGGCTACACCTTC. Protein sequence: CASSPPGQGLIGGYTF.

J is TRBJ1-6 and V is TRBV30, with 8 nucleotides matching TRBD1. Germline CDR1 and CDR2: GTSNPN and SVGIG (reference sequence). This CDR3 is 15 amino acids long. V shed 4 bases, J shed 5 bases, and the junction held 7 bases outside the gene matches. The DNA for the CDR3 is TGTGCCTGGAAAAGAAAGGACAGGGATAATTCACCCCTCCACTTT. Translated, it gives CAWKRKDRDNSPLHF.